This TCR beta chain was recovered during a study of regulatory T cells in long-lasting Graves disease. This clonotype has just a few counts. Antigen unknown. With a much larger clone just one base away, this may be a read error. Construction of the TCR beta libraries employed iRepertoire HTBI primers in conjunction with Arm-PCR of CDR3 regions. Each CDR3 protein gets one entry after TCRdb re-called the multiplex PCR reads with MiXCR. The table lists under 500,000 distinct CDR3 sequences, roughly 15% of them singletons. Overall study results and limits: Persistent Graves' patients possessed reduced TCR diversity relative to recently diagnosed ones.

Looked up from germline, CDR1 is SNHLY and CDR2 is FYNNEI. CDR3 size: 15 residues. Stated time point: newly diagnosed GD, antithyroid drugs for less than 3 months. From PBMCs, RNA was extracted and then used to make the TCR library. EDTA tubes received around 9 milliliters of drawn peripheral blood. These data were likewise used in another study, on T cells in Graves' hyperthyroidism and ophthalmopathy.

The sequence was obtained from a woman aged 25 to 39 with Graves disease. The sequencing used peripheral blood mononuclear cells (PBMCs), collected at new diagnosis, from a patient treated with antithyroid drugs. V and J are TRBV2 and TRBJ1-1, with D perhaps TRBD1 (5 bases). The CDR3 spells CASSVVRGGDKEASF. In DNA, the CDR3 is TGTGCCAGCAGTGTCGTTAGGGGTGGTGATAAGGAAGCTTCCTTT.